These 6 T cell receptor beta chains came from one sample sequenced in a study of cytomegalovirus exposure and HLA in healthy donors. PCR was performed using 60 Vbeta and 13 Jbeta primers. Using immunoSEQ multiplex PCR, the repertoire was profiled, and TCRdb retains in-frame clones only, with some absent. Of 130,000 to 150,000 clones listed, about three quarters are singletons. Sample: PBMCs. The receptors were gathered from a man between 40 and 49 years old in good health and CMV-seropositive.

The chain uses TRBV7-6 and TRBJ1-1; maybe TRBD1 (5 bases). The CDR3 length is 14 residues. Trimming pared 2 bases from V and 4 bases from J, leaving 11 bases between. CDR1 SGHVS and CDR2 FNYEAQ come from the germline V gene. In nucleotides, the CDR3 is TGTGCCAGCAGCTTAAATGGAGGGACCACTGAAGCTTTCTTT. Translated: CASSLNGGTTEAFF.

The genes are TRBV6-5 and TRBJ1-1; no reliable D call. The CDR3 consists of 14 residues. Germline-derived CDR1 and CDR2 are MNHEY and SVGAGI. V was cut by 4 bases and J by 6 bases, with 15 bases left in between. The CDR3 here is CASSSEGTFSEAFF. In DNA, the CDR3 is TGTGCCAGCAGTTCGGAGGGCACCTTCTCTGAAGCTTTCTTT.

The V gene is TRBV9, the J gene TRBJ2-5; TRBD2 matches at 15 bases. CDR1 is SGDLS, CDR2 YYNGEE, per germline. This CDR3 region has 15 residues. Losses at the gene ends were 4 bases for V and 5 bases for J; bases not matched to a gene: 3. In DNA form, the CDR3 reads TGTGCCAGCAGCCCAGGGACTAGCGGGGGGGAGACCCAGTACTTC. Its translation is CASSPGTSGGETQYF.

The chain links TRBV7-2 to TRBJ2-5; D is ambiguous. The germline gives CDR1 SGHTA, CDR2 FQGNSA. Trimming removed 5 bases from V and 0 bases from J, with 4 bases in between. The CDR3 consists of 12 residues. The CDR3 here is CASSRYQETQYF. CDR3 nucleotide sequence: TGTGCCAGCAGCCGGTACCAAGAGACCCAGTACTTC.

CDR3 sequence (DNA): TGTGCCAGCAGCGCCGCCGGGGGGAGCTCCTACAATGAGCAGTTCTTC. This gives the protein CASSAAGGSSYNEQFF. The chain has TRBV7-9 and TRBJ2-1, with 7 bases fitting TRBD2. V lost 5 bases and J lost 0; bases outside the gene matches: 7. The germline V gene has CDR1 SEHNR and CDR2 FQNEAQ (reference sequence). The CDR3 runs to 16 residues.

This clone was recorded once. The chain employs TRBV27 and TRBJ2-7, with D perhaps matching TRBD2 (7 bases). V was pared by 7 bases and J by 2 bases, with 9 bases between. Per the germline V gene, CDR1 is MNHEY and CDR2 is SMNVEV (reference sequence). The CDR3 extends over 12 amino acids. As DNA, the CDR3 is TGTGCCAGCAAGGGGGGGGCCTACGAGCAGTACTTC. Translating gives CASKGGAYEQYF.